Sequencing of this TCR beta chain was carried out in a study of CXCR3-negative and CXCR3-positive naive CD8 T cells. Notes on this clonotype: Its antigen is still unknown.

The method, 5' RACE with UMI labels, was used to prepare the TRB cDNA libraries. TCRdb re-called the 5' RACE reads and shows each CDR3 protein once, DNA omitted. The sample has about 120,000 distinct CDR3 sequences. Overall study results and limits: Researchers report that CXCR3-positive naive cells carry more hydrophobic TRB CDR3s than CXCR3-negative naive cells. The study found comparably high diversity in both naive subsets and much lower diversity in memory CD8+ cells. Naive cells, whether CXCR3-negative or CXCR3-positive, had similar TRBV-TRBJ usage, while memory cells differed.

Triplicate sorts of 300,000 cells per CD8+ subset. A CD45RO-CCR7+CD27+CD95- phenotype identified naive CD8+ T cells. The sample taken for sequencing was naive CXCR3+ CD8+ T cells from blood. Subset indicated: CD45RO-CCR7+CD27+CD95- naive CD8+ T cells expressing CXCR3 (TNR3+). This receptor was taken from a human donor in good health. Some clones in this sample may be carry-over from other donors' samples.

CDR3 loop: CASSHATQETQYF. V gene TRBV12-3 or TRBV12-4 combines with J gene TRBJ2-5. CDR3 length: 13 amino acids.